Listed below are T cell receptor beta chains from one sample, sequenced in a study of T cell responses to AZD1222 COVID-19 vaccine. Repertoires were generated with immunoSEQ multiplex PCR, while TCRdb's copy carries only in-frame clones and drops some. This repertoire shows about 95,000 clones, about 89% found once; its top ten account for 3.5% to 4%. Sequencing used peripheral blood, obtained on day 0 of AZD1222 vaccination. The receptors were sampled from an adult in good health. Both conserved end residues are part of each CDR3. The order of the fields is V gene, clone size, CDR3 protein. Clone size is shown for a subset of rows, as once, few, many or a class of expanded clone.

V: TRBV7-9
size: NA
CDR3: CASSLWGLALTTNEKLFF

V: TRBV9
size: NA
CDR3: CASSALLDISSYNEQFF

V: TRBV7-9
size: NA
CDR3: CASSSPGQGAAGHEQFF

V: TRBV6-4
size: medium-sized
CDR3: CASSDSSGHTDTQYF

V: TRBV4-1
size: NA
CDR3: CASSPPTGENGYTF

V: TRBV5-5
size: NA
CDR3: CASSFSGSMPQHF

V: TRBV3-1/TRBV3-2
size: NA
CDR3: CASSQRRLAGVHEQYF

V: TRBV15
size: NA
CDR3: CATSGDREGYGYTF

V: TRBV28
size: NA
CDR3: CASNLIRDRVPEAFF

V: TRBV7-2
size: few
CDR3: CASAGGGGTYNSPLHF

V: TRBV2
size: NA
CDR3: CASCGTGTFHSYNEQFF

V: TRBV5-1
size: NA
CDR3: CASSWGLAGVGDTQYF

V: TRBV19
size: NA
CDR3: CASRDGNSYEQYF

V: TRBV19
size: once
CDR3: CASSRAGLAFITGELFF

V: TRBV5-8
size: NA
CDR3: CASSLSATQYF

V: TRBV18
size: few
CDR3: CASSPLGGTTEAFF

V: TRBV12-5
size: NA
CDR3: CASGLLVGAGGTQYF

V: TRBV2
size: NA
CDR3: CASSAPGPETQYF

V: TRBV30
size: NA
CDR3: CAWSLRQTTGELFF

V: TRBV19
size: NA
CDR3: CASISRAEMNTEAFF

V: TRBV7-2
size: NA
CDR3: CASSLVREGGYTF

V: TRBV15
size: NA
CDR3: CATFGGGSETQYF

V: TRBV7-3
size: NA
CDR3: CASSLNGGAGDTQYF

V: TRBV15
size: NA
CDR3: CATSRRSGTAGNTIYF

V: TRBV12-5
size: NA
CDR3: CASGHEAGSYYEQYF

V: TRBV19
size: NA
CDR3: CASSISRSYNEQFF

V: TRBV28
size: NA
CDR3: CATTRAGSGSYEQYF

V: TRBV14
size: NA
CDR3: CASSQGAQLRAGVDTQYF

V: TRBV12-5
size: NA
CDR3: CATLEGKERTEAFF

V: TRBV2
size: NA
CDR3: CASSQGPVGEQYF

V: TRBV25-1
size: NA
CDR3: CASGTYEQYF

V: TRBV2
size: NA
CDR3: CASGSGQRNSPLHF

V: TRBV7-2
size: once
CDR3: CASSLTGKDTEAFF

V: TRBV19
size: once
CDR3: CASSPGNYGYTF

V: TRBV13
size: NA
CDR3: CASSPQGMGNGYTF

V: TRBV16
size: NA
CDR3: CASSQSMGGEQYF

V: TRBV3-1/TRBV3-2
size: once
CDR3: CASSQFGSGANVLTF

V: TRBV28
size: NA
CDR3: CASSPLWGPYNEQFF

V: TRBV20-1
size: NA
CDR3: CSASSGQYYGYTF

V: TRBV5-8
size: NA
CDR3: CASSPFIWVGGSPSNYGYTF